These 16 T cell receptor beta chains were all obtained from the same sample, sequenced in a study of beta chain features in type 1 diabetes. Study-wide findings and caveats: For Type 1 diabetes patients, all four CD4+ subsets carried TCRB CDR3s that were moderately but significantly shorter.

What was sequenced were expressed TCRB transcripts, since all of the isolated RNA had been reverse transcribed. Clones were sequenced by immunoSEQ multiplex PCR, and TCRdb holds only the in-frame ones, with some missing. Among 600,000 to 700,000 clones listed, 9.5% to 15% were seen once. These receptors are not linked to any known antigen. The sample consisted of naive CD4+ T cells from blood. Receptor source: a man younger than 40 with type 1 diabetes.

The chain combines TRBV28 with TRBJ1-2, with D perhaps TRBD1 (6 bases). V was shortened by 3 bases and J by 8 bases, with 13 bases between the two germline ends. Germline CDR1 and CDR2: MDHEN and SYDVKM. The CDR3 contains 13 residues. For the CDR3, the DNA is TGTGCCAGCAGTTTTCCAGGGGATGGGGGCTACACCTTC. Residues: CASSFPGDGGYTF.

V gene TRBV7-2 combines with J gene TRBJ2-1; 9 bases line up with TRBD2. V shed 5 bases, J shed 7 bases, and the junction held 12 bases outside the gene matches. Per the germline V gene, CDR1 is SGHTA and CDR2 is FQGNSA. The CDR3 extends over 16 amino acids. The CDR3 nucleotides are TGTGCCAGCAGCGCCTTTTTGGGCGGGGGGGTGAATGAGCAGTTCTTC. This gives the protein CASSAFLGGGVNEQFF.

In this sample, this clone turned up a few times. The chain links TRBV5-8 to TRBJ1-5; D not certain. Germline V gene lookup returns CDR1 SGHTS and CDR2 YDEGEE. The CDR3 spans 15 residues. V lost 1 base, J lost 0 bases, and 8 bases lay in between. The CDR3 loop is CASSLTAYSNQPQHF. CDR3 bases: TGTGCCAGCAGCTTGACAGCCTATAGCAATCAGCCCCAGCATTTT.

This clone has only a few counts. The chain employs TRBV7-9 and TRBJ2-1, with TRBD1 matching over 7 bases. J gave up 4 bases and V 1 base, and 4 bases lay outside the gene matches. This CDR3 has 15 amino acids. CDR1 SEHNR and CDR2 FQNEAQ come from the germline V gene (reference sequence). This CDR3 reads CASSLGDRQYNEQFF. The CDR3 nucleotides are TGTGCCAGCAGCTTAGGGGACAGACAGTACAATGAGCAGTTCTTC.

The V and J genes are TRBV4-2 and TRBJ2-3; 9 nucleotides match TRBD1. CDR1 LGHNA and CDR2 YNFKEQ come from the germline V gene. There are 17 residues in the CDR3. Losses at the gene ends were 1 base for V and 5 bases for J; bases not matched to a gene: 10. The CDR3 loop is CASSQGTPGQGEDTQYF. In DNA form, the CDR3 reads TGTGCCAGCAGCCAAGGGACCCCGGGACAGGGTGAAGATACGCAGTATTTT.

This clone has a handful of counts. The V and J genes are TRBV11-2 and TRBJ2-3; D is unclear. CDR1 is SGHAT and CDR2 is FQNNGV in the germline V gene. Trimming removed 0 bases from V and 5 bases from J, with 3 bases in between. This CDR3 spans 12 amino acids. CDR3 bases: TGTGCCAGCAGCTTAGATCGAGATACGCAGTATTTT. Its translation is CASSLDRDTQYF.

This clone was seen a handful of times. The chain uses TRBV9 and TRBJ2-7, with D possibly matching TRBD2 (5 bases). Trimming removed 0 bases at V and 9 bases at J, with 13 bases between. Germline CDR1 reads SGDLS; CDR2 reads YYNGEE. The CDR3 is 13 residues long. CDR3 protein: CASSVGPGDAQYF. CDR3 coding DNA: TGTGCCAGCAGCGTAGGACCCGGGGATGCGCAGTACTTC.

In its sample, this clone was seen a few times. V usage is TRBV7-6 and J usage is TRBJ2-1; the D gene is possibly TRBD2 (6 bases). The ends were cut back, 1 base at V and 5 bases at J, with 12 bases in the middle. CDR1 SGHVS and CDR2 FNYEAQ come from the germline V gene. CDR3 length equals 15 residues. The DNA of the CDR3 is TGTGCCAGCAGCTTAGTGGCGGGATTTCACAATGAGCAGTTCTTC. Protein sequence: CASSLVAGFHNEQFF.

The V call is TRBV5-1, the J call TRBJ1-1, with D possibly matching TRBD1 (6 bases). CDR3 size: 14 residues. Germline V gene data show CDR1 as SGHRS and CDR2 as YFSETQ. The V and J ends lost 4 bases and 2 bases respectively, with 12 bases between them. This CDR3 is CASSEGQTNTEAFF. CDR3 in DNA: TGCGCCAGCAGCGAAGGACAGACAAACACTGAAGCTTTCTTT.

This clone has a handful of counts. The chain uses TRBV28 and TRBJ2-1; tentative D call: TRBD1 (7 bases). This CDR3 has 15 residues. Germline values: CDR1 MDHEN, CDR2 SYDVKM. The V and J ends lost 5 bases and 3 bases respectively, with 14 bases between them. The CDR3, as DNA: TGTGCCAGCAGTAGGGGGGACAGAGACTACAATGAGCAGTTCTTC. It translates to CASSRGDRDYNEQFF.

The CDR3 coding sequence is TGTGCCAGCAGCTTAGCGGCTAGCGGGGACCAAGAGACCCAGTACTTC. Protein sequence: CASSLAASGDQETQYF. The V call is TRBV7-2, the J call TRBJ2-5, with 9 bases matching TRBD2. Trimming removed 0 bases from V and 0 bases from J; junction bases left unmatched: 2. This CDR3 comprises 16 residues. CDR1 and CDR2 from the germline V gene are SGHTA and FQGNSA.

The rearrangement joins TRBV11-1 to TRBJ2-3; D gene ambiguous. Germline V lookup: CDR1 SGHAT, CDR2 FQDESV (reference sequence). V was cut by 1 base and J by 1 base, with 12 bases left in between. The length of the CDR3 is 16 residues. The CDR3 here is CASSLDQARGTDTQYF. DNA for the CDR3: TGTGCCAGCAGCTTAGACCAGGCGCGAGGCACAGATACGCAGTATTTT.

This clone was detected only a few times. V usage is TRBV5-1 and J usage is TRBJ2-7; D unresolved. Germline V CDR1 and CDR2: SGHRS, YFSETQ. Between the trimmed V and J ends, which lost 5 bases and 5 bases, there was a span of 17 bases. This CDR3 region has 14 residues. The CDR3 DNA reads as TGCGCCAGCAGACGGGTCGAAGGGAACAACGAGCAGTACTTC. It is translated as CASRRVEGNNEQYF.

The chain recombines TRBV2 with TRBJ2-2; tentatively, D is TRBD1 (5 bases). The CDR3 runs 12 residues. The germline gives CDR1 SNHLY, CDR2 FYNNEI. Trimming stripped 6 bases from V and 7 bases from J, with 9 bases between. CDR3 coding DNA: TGTGCCAGCAGCCGTGACAGCGGGGAGCTGTTTTTT. Encoded protein: CASSRDSGELFF.

Only a few counts were recorded for this clone. The chain recombines TRBV6-5 with TRBJ1-2, with D tentatively TRBD1 (5 bases). CDR3 length equals 13 residues. V lost 8 bases and J lost 4, with 14 bases in between. The germline V gene encodes CDR1 MNHEY and CDR2 SVGAGI. The CDR3 reads CASRDGSGYGYTF. The CDR3 DNA sequence: TGTGCCAGCCGGGACGGAAGCGGCTATGGCTACACCTTC.

The gene calls are TRBV6-5 and TRBJ2-1; the match to TRBD1 covers 9 bases. J was trimmed by 3 bases and V by 2 bases; bases with no gene match: 2. This CDR3 has 15 amino acids. Germline V CDR1 and CDR2: MNHEY, SVGAGI. The CDR3 is CASSYGDRDYNEQFF. CDR3 nucleotides: TGTGCCAGCAGTTACGGGGACAGGGACTACAATGAGCAGTTCTTC.